These 9 T cell receptor beta chains were all obtained from the same sample, sequenced in a study of OX40 agonist ivuxolimab in advanced cancers. Some clones are missing from TCRdb's copy, which holds only in-frame ones; the method was immunoSEQ multiplex PCR. The sample has tens of thousands of clones, 70% to 90% seen once. This material consisted of CD4+ or CD8+ T cells sorted from blood, taken in a trial of the OX40 agonist ivuxolimab. The receptors derive from an adult with an advanced solid tumor such as melanoma, head and neck, liver or kidney cancer.

The chain employs TRBV7-9 and TRBJ2-1, with 13 bases that match TRBD2. V shed 4 bases and J 5 bases; nucleotides not matched to a gene: 5. This CDR3 has 16 amino acids. Germline V gene lookup returns CDR1 SEHNR and CDR2 FQNEAQ (reference sequence). This chain's CDR3 is CASSWTSGRVDNEQFF. The CDR3 coding sequence is TGTGCCAGCAGCTGGACTAGCGGGAGAGTGGACAATGAGCAGTTCTTC.

The V gene is TRBV19, the J gene TRBJ2-5; 8 nucleotides align to TRBD2. The CDR3 runs 14 residues. Germline V gives CDR1 LNHDA, CDR2 SQIVND (reference sequence). The trim removed 5 bases at V and 1 base at J, leaving 3 bases unmatched. CDR3 protein: CASSPGTSQETQYF. The CDR3 nucleotides read TGTGCCAGTAGTCCCGGGACTAGCCAAGAGACCCAGTACTTC. Supplemented by reference TRBV19 and TRBJ2-5, the full variable domain reads DGGITQSPKYLFRKEGQNVTLSCEQNLNHDAMYWYRQDPGQGLRLIYYSQIVNDFQKGDIAEGYSVSREKKESFPLTVTSAQKNPTAFYLCASSPGTSQETQYFGPGTRLLVL.

The rearrangement joins TRBV7-2 to TRBJ2-5; possible D gene TRBD1, 6 bases. The end of the DNA is better explained by TRBJ2-7, so the J call may be wrong. CDR1 is SGHTA and CDR2 is FQGNSA in the germline V gene. This CDR3 has 13 residues. Written as DNA, the CDR3 is TGTGCCAGCAGCTTAGGGACAGTGTACGAGCAGTACTTC. Translating gives CASSLGTVYEQYF.

The chain joins TRBV6-5 to TRBJ2-1, with no clear D. V was cut by 0 bases and J by 8 bases, with 14 bases left in between. The CDR3 has 15 residues. The germline V gene encodes CDR1 MNHEY and CDR2 SVGAGI. CDR3 bases: TGTGCCAGCAGTTACTCGCGGTCCTCCCCCGATGAGCAGTTCTTC. It yields the protein CASSYSRSSPDEQFF.

The rearrangement links TRBV6-1 to TRBJ2-7; D not certain. The CDR3 has 13 residues. Trimming took 6 bases from V and 2 from J, leaving 11 bases between them. Germline V gives CDR1 MNHNS, CDR2 SASEGT. The CDR3 region is CASRRDGTYEQYF. In DNA form, the CDR3 reads TGTGCCAGCAGGCGTGACGGAACCTACGAGCAGTACTTC.

The rearrangement links TRBV6-5 to TRBJ2-2; D is uncertain. The germline V and J ends were trimmed by 4 bases and 2 bases, with 8 bases remaining between them. CDR3 length equals 14 residues. Germline CDR1 is MNHEY and CDR2 is SVGAGI. The DNA of the CDR3 is TGTGCCAGCAGTTTGGCTCCTAACACCGGGGAGCTGTTTTTT. It is translated as CASSLAPNTGELFF.

The genes are TRBV10-3 and TRBJ2-5, with 7 bases that match TRBD1. TRBJ2-7 explains the end of the DNA better; the J call may be wrong. Germline V gives CDR1 ENHRY, CDR2 SYGVKD. The CDR3 spans 13 residues. In DNA form, the CDR3 reads TGTGCCATCAGTGTTGCAGGGGGCTACGAGCAGTACTTC. It encodes CAISVAGGYEQYF.

CDR3 bases: TGCGCCAGCAGCTTGGGGGGGCCACGGCAGCCCCAGCATTTT. Its translation: CASSLGGPRQPQHF. This rearrangement joins TRBV5-1 to TRBJ1-5; D might be TRBD1 (6 bases). This CDR3 has 14 residues. From germline, CDR1 is SGHRS and CDR2 YFSETQ. Deletions cut 0 bases from V and 7 bases from J, with 11 bases between. The whole variable domain, remainder taken from reference TRBV5-1 and TRBJ1-5, is KAGVTQTPRYLIKTRGQQVTLSCSPISGHRSVSWYQQTPGQGLQFLFEYFSETQRNKGNFPGRFSGRQFSNSRSEMNVSTLELGDSALYLCASSLGGPRQPQHFGDGTRLSIL.

The V call is TRBV5-1, the J call TRBJ2-5; D possibly uses TRBD1 or TRBD2 (6 bases each). The CDR3 sequence is 16 residues long. Trimming cost V 0 bases and J 4 bases, with 16 bases left between them. CDR1 and CDR2 (germline): SGHRS, YFSETQ. CDR3 sequence: CASSLELAGGGETQYF. The CDR3 DNA is TGCGCCAGCAGCTTGGAACTGGCCGGAGGGGGAGAGACCCAGTACTTC.